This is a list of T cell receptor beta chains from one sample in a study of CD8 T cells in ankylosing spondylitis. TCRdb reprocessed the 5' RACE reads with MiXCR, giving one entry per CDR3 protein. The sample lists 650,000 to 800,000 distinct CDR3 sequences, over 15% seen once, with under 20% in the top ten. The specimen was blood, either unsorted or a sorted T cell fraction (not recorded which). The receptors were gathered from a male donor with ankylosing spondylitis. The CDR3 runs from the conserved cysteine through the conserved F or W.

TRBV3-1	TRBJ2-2	CASSQETAWTIGELFF
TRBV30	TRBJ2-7	CAWSVIGEQYF
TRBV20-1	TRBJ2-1	CSARAGLAGGSRVQFF
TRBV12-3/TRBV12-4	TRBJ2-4	CASSGMRALAKNIQYF
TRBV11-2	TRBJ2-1	CASSLFRTGNSEQFF
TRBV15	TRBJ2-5	CATSRDGGEQETQYF
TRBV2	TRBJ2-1	CASIGQMSSYNEQFF
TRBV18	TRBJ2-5	CASSPVASGGPKYF
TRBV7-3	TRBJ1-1	CASSLMPRDKNTEAFF
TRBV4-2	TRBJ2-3	CASSQGTGGTDTQYF
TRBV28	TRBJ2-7	CASSSSGAGGLYEQYF
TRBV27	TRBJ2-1	CASSFEGDGNEQFF
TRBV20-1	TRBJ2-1	CSARTPGQGNNEQFF
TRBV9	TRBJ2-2	CASSVYSGTNTGELFF
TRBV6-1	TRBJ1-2	CASRGTRDGGYTF
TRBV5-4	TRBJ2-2	CASKWGETGELFF
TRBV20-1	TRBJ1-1	CSASGDRGSFGTEAFF
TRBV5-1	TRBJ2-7	CASSEGTGRAYEQYF
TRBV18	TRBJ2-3	CASSPPSGRGDTQYF
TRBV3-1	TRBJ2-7	CASSQWTSGGREQYF
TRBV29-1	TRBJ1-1	CSVEEATAAIRKNTEAFF
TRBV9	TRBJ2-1	CASSVATSGGANEQFF
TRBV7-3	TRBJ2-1	CASSWTPAVNEQFF
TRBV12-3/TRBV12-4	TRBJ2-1	CASSYGTSVDEQFF
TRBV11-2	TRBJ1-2	CASSLVSGGAGYGYTF
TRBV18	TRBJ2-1	CASSPPTGGHNEQFF
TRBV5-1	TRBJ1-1	CASSLVGTGPTMNTEAFF
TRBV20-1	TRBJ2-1	CSARSSERGDNEQFF
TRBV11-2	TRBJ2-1	CASSLGTGGRDEQFF
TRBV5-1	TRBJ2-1	CASSLGTGGLEQFF
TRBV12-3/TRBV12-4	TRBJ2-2	CAICLPRGALKFTGELFF
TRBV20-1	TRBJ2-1	CCASPPGLVQVSDEQFF
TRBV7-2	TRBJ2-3	CASSSTPRADTQYF
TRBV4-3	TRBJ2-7	CASSQEILGQPGEQYF
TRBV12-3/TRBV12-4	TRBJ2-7	CASSQNYEQYF
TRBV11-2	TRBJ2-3	CASSFNTGDATDTQYF
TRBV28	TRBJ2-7	CASSPPQRHGEQYF
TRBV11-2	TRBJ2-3	CASSLGLLYDTDTQYF
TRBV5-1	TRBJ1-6	CASSMGQGSPPLHF
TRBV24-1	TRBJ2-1	CATSDFRDDWNEQFF
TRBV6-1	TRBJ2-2	CASDNPGQGAVGELFF
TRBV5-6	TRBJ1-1	CASGVQGGNTEAFF